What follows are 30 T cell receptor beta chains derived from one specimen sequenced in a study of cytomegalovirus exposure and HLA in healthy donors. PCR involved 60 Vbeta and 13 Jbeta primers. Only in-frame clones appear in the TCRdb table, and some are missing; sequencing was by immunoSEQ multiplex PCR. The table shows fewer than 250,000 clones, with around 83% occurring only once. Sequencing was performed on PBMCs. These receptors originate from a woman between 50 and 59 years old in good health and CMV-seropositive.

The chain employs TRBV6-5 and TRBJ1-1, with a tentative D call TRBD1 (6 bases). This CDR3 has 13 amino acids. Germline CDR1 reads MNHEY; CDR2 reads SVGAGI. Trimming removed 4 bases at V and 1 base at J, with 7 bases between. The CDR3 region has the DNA TGTGCCAGCAGTTCACAGGGGAACACTGAAGCTTTCTTT. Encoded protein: CASSSQGNTEAFF.

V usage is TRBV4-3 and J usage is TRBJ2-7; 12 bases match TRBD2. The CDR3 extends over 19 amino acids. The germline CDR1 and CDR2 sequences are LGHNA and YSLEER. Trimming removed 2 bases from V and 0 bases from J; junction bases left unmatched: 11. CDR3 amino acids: CASSQSSLAGGLTSYEQYF. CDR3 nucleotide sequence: TGCGCCAGCAGCCAAAGTTCACTAGCGGGGGGCTTAACCTCCTACGAGCAGTACTTC.

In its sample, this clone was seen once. The CDR3 nucleotides are TGTGCCAGCAGCGGGACAGGGCGCGGCTATGGCTACACCTTC. Encoded protein: CASSGTGRGYGYTF. The V and J genes are TRBV5-6 and TRBJ1-2; TRBD1 agrees at 9 bases. The germline V gene has CDR1 SGHDT and CDR2 YYEEEE. Trimming took 4 bases from V and 4 from J; bases not matched to a gene: 5. CDR3 size: 14 residues.

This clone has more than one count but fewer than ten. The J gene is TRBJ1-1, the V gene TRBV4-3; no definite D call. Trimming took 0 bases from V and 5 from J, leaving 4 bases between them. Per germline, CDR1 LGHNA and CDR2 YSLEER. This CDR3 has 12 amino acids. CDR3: CASSQESTEAFF. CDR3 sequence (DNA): TGCGCCAGCAGCCAAGAGAGTACTGAAGCTTTCTTT.

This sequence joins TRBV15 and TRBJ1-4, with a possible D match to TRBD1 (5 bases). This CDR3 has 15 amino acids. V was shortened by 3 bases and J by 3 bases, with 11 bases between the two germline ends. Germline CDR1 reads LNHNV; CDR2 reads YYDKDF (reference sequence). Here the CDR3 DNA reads TGTGCCACCAGCAGTACCAGGGCGGCTAATGAAAAACTGTTTTTT. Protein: CATSSTRAANEKLFF. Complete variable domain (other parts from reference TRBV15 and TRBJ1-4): DAMVIQNPRYQVTQFGKPVTLSCSQTLNHNVMYWYQQKSSQAPKLLFHYYDKDFNNEADTPDNFQSRRPNTSFCFLDIRSPGLGDTAMYLCATSSTRAANEKLFFGSGTQLSVL.

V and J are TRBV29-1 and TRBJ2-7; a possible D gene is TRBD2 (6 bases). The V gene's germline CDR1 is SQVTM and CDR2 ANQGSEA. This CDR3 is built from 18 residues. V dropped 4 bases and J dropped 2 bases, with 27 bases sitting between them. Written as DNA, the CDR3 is TGCAGCGTTGTCGGCATAGAAGGGAACGCGGGGAGCCCCTACGAGCAGTACTTC. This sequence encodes CSVVGIEGNAGSPYEQYF.

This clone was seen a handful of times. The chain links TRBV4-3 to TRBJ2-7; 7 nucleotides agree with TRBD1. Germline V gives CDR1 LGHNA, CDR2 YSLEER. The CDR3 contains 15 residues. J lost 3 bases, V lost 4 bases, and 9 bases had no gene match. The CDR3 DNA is TGCGCCAGCAGCCGACAAACGGGACAGAGCTACGAGCAGTACTTC. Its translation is CASSRQTGQSYEQYF.

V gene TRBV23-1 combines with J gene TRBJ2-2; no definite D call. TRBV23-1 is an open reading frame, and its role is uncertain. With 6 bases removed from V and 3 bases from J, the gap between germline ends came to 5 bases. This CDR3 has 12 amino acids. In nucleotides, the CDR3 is TGCGCCAGCAGACTCGACACCGGGGAGCTGTTTTTT. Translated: CASRLDTGELFF.

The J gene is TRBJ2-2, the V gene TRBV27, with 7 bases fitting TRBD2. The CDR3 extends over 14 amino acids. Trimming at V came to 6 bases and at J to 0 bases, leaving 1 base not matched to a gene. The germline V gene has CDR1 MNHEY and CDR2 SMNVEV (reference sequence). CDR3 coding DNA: TGTGCCAGCAGAGGACTAGCGAACACCGGGGAGCTGTTTTTT. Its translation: CASRGLANTGELFF.

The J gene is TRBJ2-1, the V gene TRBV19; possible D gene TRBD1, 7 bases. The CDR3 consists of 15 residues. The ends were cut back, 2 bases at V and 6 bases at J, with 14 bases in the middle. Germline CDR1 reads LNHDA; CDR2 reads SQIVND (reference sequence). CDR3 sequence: CASSIRQGLFNEQFF. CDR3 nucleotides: TGTGCCAGTAGTATAAGACAGGGACTGTTCAATGAGCAGTTCTTC.

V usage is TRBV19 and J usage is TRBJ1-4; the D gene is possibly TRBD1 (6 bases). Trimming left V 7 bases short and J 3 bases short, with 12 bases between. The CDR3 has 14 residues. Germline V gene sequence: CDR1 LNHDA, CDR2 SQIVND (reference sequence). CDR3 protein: CASTMTGSNEKLFF. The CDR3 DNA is TGTGCCAGTACCATGACAGGCTCTAATGAAAAACTGTTTTTT.

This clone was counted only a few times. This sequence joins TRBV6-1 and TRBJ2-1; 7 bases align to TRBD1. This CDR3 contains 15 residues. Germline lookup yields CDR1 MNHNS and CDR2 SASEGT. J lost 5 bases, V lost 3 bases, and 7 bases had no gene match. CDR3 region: CASSDFGQENNEQFF. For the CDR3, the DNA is TGTGCCAGCAGTGATTTTGGACAGGAAAACAATGAGCAGTTCTTC.

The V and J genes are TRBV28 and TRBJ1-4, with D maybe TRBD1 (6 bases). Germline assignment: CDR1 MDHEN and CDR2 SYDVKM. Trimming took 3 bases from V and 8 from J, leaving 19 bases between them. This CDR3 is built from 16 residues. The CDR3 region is CASSFGAGAMGEKLFF. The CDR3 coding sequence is TGTGCCAGCAGTTTTGGGGCGGGGGCGATGGGGGAAAAACTGTTTTTT.

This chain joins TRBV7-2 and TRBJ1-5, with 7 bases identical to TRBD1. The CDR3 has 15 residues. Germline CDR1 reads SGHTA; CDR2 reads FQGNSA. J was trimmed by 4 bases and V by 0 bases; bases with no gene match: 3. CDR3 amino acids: CASSLAATGNQPQHF. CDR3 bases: TGTGCCAGCAGCTTAGCAGCGACAGGGAATCAGCCCCAGCATTTT.

The CDR3 spells CASSRERDEQYF. The CDR3 DNA reads as TGTGCCAGCAGCCGCGAACGTGACGAGCAGTACTTC. The chain uses TRBV11-1 and TRBJ2-7; no reliable D call. V shed 5 bases and J shed 5 bases, with 10 bases lying between them. This CDR3 region has 12 residues. From germline, CDR1 is SGHAT and CDR2 FQDESV (reference sequence). Full variable domain (remainder filled in from reference TRBV11-1 and TRBJ2-7): EAEVAQSPRYKITEKSQAVAFWCDPISGHATLYWYRQILGQGPELLVQFQDESVVDDSQLPKDRFSAERLKGVDSTLKIQPAELGDSAMYLCASSRERDEQYFGPGTRLTVT.

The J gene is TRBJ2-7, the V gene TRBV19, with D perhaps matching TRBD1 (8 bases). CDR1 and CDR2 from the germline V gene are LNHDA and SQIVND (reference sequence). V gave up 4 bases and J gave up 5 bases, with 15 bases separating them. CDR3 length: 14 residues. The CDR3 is CASSTRQGRDEQYF. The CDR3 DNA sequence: TGTGCCAGTAGTACGAGACAGGGGAGGGACGAGCAGTACTTC.

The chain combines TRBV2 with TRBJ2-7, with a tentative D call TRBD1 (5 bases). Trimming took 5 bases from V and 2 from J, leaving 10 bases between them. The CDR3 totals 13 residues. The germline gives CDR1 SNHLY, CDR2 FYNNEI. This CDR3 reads CASSRFRAYEQYF. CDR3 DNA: TGTGCCAGCAGTAGGTTCAGGGCCTACGAGCAGTACTTC.

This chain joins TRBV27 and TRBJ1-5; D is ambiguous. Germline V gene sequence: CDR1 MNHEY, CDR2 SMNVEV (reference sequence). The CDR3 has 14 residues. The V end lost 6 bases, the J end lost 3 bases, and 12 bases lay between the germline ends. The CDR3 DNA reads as TGTGCCAGCAGAACGGCGGGGTTCAATCAGCCCCAGCATTTT. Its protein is CASRTAGFNQPQHF.

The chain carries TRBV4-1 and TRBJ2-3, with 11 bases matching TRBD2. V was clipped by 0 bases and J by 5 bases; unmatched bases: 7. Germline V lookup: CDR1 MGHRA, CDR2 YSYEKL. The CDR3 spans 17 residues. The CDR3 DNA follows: TGCGCCAGCAGCCAAGATATAGCGGGGGGGCCGAGAGATACGCAGTATTTT. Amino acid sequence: CASSQDIAGGPRDTQYF.

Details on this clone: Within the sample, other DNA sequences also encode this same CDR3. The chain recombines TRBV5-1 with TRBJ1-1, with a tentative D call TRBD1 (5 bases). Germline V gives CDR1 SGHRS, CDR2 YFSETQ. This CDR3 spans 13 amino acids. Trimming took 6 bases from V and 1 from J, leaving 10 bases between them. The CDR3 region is CASTSGGNTEAFF. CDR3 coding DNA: TGCGCCAGCACCTCCGGGGGGAACACTGAAGCTTTCTTT.

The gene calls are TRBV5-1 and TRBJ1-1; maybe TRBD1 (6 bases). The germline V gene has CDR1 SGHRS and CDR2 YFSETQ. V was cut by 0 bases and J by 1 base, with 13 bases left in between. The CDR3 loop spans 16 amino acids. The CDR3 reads CASSLEQGPPNTEAFF. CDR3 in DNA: TGCGCCAGCAGCTTGGAACAGGGACCCCCGAACACTGAAGCTTTCTTT. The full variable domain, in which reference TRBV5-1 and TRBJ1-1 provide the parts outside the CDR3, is KAGVTQTPRYLIKTRGQQVTLSCSPISGHRSVSWYQQTPGQGLQFLFEYFSETQRNKGNFPGRFSGRQFSNSRSEMNVSTLELGDSALYLCASSLEQGPPNTEAFFGQGTRLTVV.

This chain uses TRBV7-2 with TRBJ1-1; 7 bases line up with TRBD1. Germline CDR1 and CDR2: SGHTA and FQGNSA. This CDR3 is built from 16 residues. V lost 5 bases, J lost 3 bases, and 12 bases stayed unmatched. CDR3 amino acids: CASSPVRGTAYTEAFF. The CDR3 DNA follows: TGTGCCAGCAGCCCCGTTCGCGGGACAGCGTACACTGAAGCTTTCTTT.

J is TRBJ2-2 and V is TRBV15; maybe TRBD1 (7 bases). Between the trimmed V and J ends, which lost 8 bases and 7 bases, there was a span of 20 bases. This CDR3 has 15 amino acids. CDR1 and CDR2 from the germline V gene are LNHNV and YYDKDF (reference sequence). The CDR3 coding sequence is TGTGCCACCTGGGGACTGACAGGGACGGGCGGGGAGCTGTTTTTT. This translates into CATWGLTGTGGELFF.

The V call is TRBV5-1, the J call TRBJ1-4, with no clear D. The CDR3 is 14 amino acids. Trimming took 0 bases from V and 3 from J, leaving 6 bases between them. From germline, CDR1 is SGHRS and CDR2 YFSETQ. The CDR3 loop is CASSLGAANEKLFF. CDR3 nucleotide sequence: TGCGCCAGCAGCTTGGGGGCTGCTAATGAAAAACTGTTTTTT. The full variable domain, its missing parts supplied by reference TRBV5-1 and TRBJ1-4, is KAGVTQTPRYLIKTRGQQVTLSCSPISGHRSVSWYQQTPGQGLQFLFEYFSETQRNKGNFPGRFSGRQFSNSRSEMNVSTLELGDSALYLCASSLGAANEKLFFGSGTQLSVL.

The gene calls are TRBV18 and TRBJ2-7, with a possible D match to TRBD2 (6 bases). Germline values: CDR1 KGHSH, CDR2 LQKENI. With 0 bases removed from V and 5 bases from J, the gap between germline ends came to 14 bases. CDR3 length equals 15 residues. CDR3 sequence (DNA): TGTGCCAGCTCACCACCTATTGGGGGGATCGACGAGCAGTACTTC. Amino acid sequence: CASSPPIGGIDEQYF.

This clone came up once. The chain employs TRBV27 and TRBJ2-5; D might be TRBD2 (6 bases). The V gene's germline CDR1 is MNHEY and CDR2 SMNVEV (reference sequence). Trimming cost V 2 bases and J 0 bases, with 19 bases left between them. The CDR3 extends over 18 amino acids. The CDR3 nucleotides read TGTGCCAGCAGTTTAGGGCTGCGGGGACCGGGGTACCAAGAGACCCAGTACTTC. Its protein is CASSLGLRGPGYQETQYF.

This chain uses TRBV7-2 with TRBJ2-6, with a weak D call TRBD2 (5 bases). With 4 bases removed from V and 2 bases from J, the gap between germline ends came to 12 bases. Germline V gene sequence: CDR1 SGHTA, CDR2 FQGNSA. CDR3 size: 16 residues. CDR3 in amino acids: CASSSDARAGANVLTF. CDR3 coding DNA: TGTGCCAGCAGCTCGGACGCGAGGGCTGGGGCCAACGTCCTGACTTTC.

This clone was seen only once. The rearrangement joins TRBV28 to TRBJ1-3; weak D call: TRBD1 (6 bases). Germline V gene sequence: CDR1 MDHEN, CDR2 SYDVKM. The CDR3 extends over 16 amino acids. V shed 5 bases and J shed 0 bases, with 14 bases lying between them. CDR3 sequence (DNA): TGTGCCAGCAGTATTCCGGGCAGGGGCTCTGGAAACACCATATATTTT. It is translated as CASSIPGRGSGNTIYF. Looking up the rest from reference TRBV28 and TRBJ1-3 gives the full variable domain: DVKVTQSSRYLVKRTGEKVFLECVQDMDHENMFWYRQDPGLGLRLIYFSYDVKMKEKGDIPEGYSVSREKKERFSLILESASTNQTSMYLCASSIPGRGSGNTIYFGEGSWLTVV.

CDR3 in DNA: TGCGCCAGCAGCTTGGGACAACTAAAGCGGAGTGACAATGAGCAGTTCTTC. As protein: CASSLGQLKRSDNEQFF. The V gene is TRBV5-1, the J gene TRBJ2-1; possibly TRBD2 for D (5 bases). The germline gives CDR1 SGHRS, CDR2 YFSETQ. The CDR3 has 17 amino acids. Trimming took off 0 bases at V and 5 bases at J, with 18 bases between the two ends.

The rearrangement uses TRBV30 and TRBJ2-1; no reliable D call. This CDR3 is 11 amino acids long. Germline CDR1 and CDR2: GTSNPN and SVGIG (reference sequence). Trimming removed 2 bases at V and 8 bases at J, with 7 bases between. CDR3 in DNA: TGTGCCTGGAGTAATTCTGATGAGCAGTTCTTC. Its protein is CAWSNSDEQFF.